The TCR beta chain described here comes from a study of T-cell memory formation after mild COVID-19. Study context: The study found TCR clusters largely donor specific.

About this clonotype itself: Its specificity is unknown.

Study findings and constraints: There was no confirmation that second-wave clones peaking on day 37 were SARS-CoV-2 specific.

The CDR3 has 13 residues. V dropped 3 bases and J dropped 8 bases, with 11 bases sitting between them. Germline V CDR1 and CDR2: SGDLS, YYNGEE. TCRdb reanalysed the 5' RACE reads using MiXCR and keeps one entry per CDR3 protein. The repertoire includes some 120,000 distinct CDR3 sequences, about a sixth of them detected once, and approximately 4.7% sits in the top ten. The sequencing input was PBMCs or a T cell subset sorted from them (not recorded which). The chain joins TRBV9 to TRBJ2-2; the D is unclear. The sequence came from a man aged 18 to 30 who had mild COVID-19 (a few samples of this study predate the infection). Cell type and time point are not known. CDR3 region: CASSARNGGELFF. The CDR3 DNA follows: TGTGCCAGCAGCGCACGGAATGGGGGGGAGCTGTTTTTT.